This T cell receptor (beta chain) was sequenced during a study of CD8+ T cells in alopecia areata (dated by TCRdb to 2016 to 2019). Study-level background: The treated patients took part in an open-label pilot trial in which moderate-to-severe alopecia areata was treated with oral tofacitinib at 5 to 10 mg twice daily. Patients stayed on tofacitinib for 6 to 18 months and then had 6 months of follow-up off drug so that delayed response and recurrence could be assessed. The study used high-throughput TCRbeta sequencing to examine T cell clonal expansion in alopecia areata, in both the C3H/HeJ mouse model and human patients. Scalp tissue and sorted CD4+ and CD8+ peripheral blood T cells from patchy and totalis/universalis alopecia areata patients and from healthy controls were covered by human TCRbeta sequencing. Biopsies were taken from tofacitinib-treated patients at baseline and at 4 and 24 weeks of treatment, and a later scalp biopsy was taken in several of the tofacitinib-treated patients. Clonality in the scalp was compared among normal scalp (n=4), patchy alopecia areata scalp (n=8), and alopecia totalis/universalis scalp (n=8). The RNA source kit depended on sample type: the PAXgene miRNA kit for fixed scalp, the miRNeasy kit for PBMCs, and the RNeasy kit for mouse skin. TCRbeta CDR3 regions were amplified by immunoSEQ multiplex PCR using 35 Vbeta forward and 13 Jbeta reverse primers. Here is what the overall study found, with its caveats: Compared with normal scalp, lesional scalp had higher clonality and more expanded CD8+ clones, particularly in alopecia totalis/universalis, a pattern that suggests antigenic drive. Scalp TCR repertoire analysis is complicated because resident alphabeta T cells in normal human skin are also sequenced, whereas mouse skin is dominated by gammadelta T cells. Shared TCR sequences between patients were less evident than in mice, which may be partly attributable to HLA diversity in the patient population.

With respect to this clone: Its antigen is unknown. Base qualities are not at hand, and no much larger clone is one base apart.

CDR1 and CDR2, looked up from the germline V gene, are LGHNA and YSLEER. The germline ends are 6 bases apart after V is trimmed by 3 bases and J by 3 bases. From the cysteine up to the phenylalanine, the CDR3 has a length of 13 residues. Only the CDR3 DNA is retained, 39 bases long and in frame from the first base. The time point label, as the study defines it: baseline before oral tofacitinib. Lesional scalp punch biopsies and peripheral blood were collected from alopecia areata patients. After PBMCs were isolated by density centrifugation and stained for CD3, CD4 and CD8, a FACSAria was used to sort CD4+ and CD8+ T cells. Library prep was done by the immunoSEQ multiplex PCR assay. RNA was extracted from all samples and reverse transcribed into cDNA, which served as template for TCR sequencing. First-strand cDNA was synthesized with SuperScript III using a 2:1 mix of oligo-dT and random hexamers. Amplification bias was assessed with a synthetic immune receptor repertoire, and residual bias was removed computationally. Per the authors' processing: Raw reads were preprocessed to remove errors, and CDR3 was defined according to IMGT conventions as the region from the conserved cysteine to phenylalanine. Clonality was computed as 1 minus the Shannon entropy, with the entropy normalized by log2 of the number of productive unique TCRs. Whether scalp clones were CD4 or CD8 was inferred by matching scalp TCRbeta sequences against CD4 and CD8 repertoires sorted from blood. TCRdb obtained this table from immuneACCESS and retained in-frame rearrangements with V and J assigned. These tables miss some clones; where compared with another copy, unresolved V genes account for less than half of the shortfall, and the remainder is unexplained. From that table come the V and J calls and clone size; the DNA was used to work out D and trimming. Recorded for this sample are hundreds of thousands of clones; under 80% of them occurred a single time. The ten largest clones represent around 1.2% of the sample.

The V gene is TRBV4-3 and the J gene is TRBJ2-1; there is no confident call for the D gene. Source: CD4+ T cells sorted from blood, taken at week 0. This sequence was found in a human donor with alopecia areata. The CDR3 here reads CASSQNSYNEQFF. The nucleotide sequence reads TGCGCCAGCAGCCAGAACAGCTACAATGAGCAGTTCTTC.